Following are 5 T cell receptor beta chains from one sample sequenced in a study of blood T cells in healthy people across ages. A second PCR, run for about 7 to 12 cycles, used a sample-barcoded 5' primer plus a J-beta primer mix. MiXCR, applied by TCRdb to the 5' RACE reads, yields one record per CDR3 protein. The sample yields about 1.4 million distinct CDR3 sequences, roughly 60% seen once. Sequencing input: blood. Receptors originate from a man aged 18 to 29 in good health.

The CDR3 DNA sequence: TGTGCCAGCACACTAGGGGGGGGCTCTATGAACACTGAAGCTTTCTTT. It codes for CASTLGGGSMNTEAFF. The rearrangement joins TRBV7-9 to TRBJ1-1; D perhaps matches TRBD1 (6 bases). The CDR3 sequence is 16 residues long. The germline V and J ends were trimmed by 7 bases and 0 bases, with 18 bases remaining between them. The germline gives CDR1 SEHNR, CDR2 FQNEAQ (reference sequence).

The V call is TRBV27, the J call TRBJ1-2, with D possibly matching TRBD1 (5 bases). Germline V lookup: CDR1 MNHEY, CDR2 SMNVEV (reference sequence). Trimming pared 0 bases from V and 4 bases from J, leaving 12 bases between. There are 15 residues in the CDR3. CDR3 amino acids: CASSLSVGDGYGYTF. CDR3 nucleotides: TGTGCCAGCAGTTTATCTGTAGGGGATGGCTATGGCTACACCTTC.

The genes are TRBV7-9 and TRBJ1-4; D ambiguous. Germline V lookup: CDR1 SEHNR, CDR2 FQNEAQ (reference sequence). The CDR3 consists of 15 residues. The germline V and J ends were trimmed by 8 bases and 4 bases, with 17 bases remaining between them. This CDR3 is CASGPTLPGNEKLFF. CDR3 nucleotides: TGTGCCAGCGGCCCCACCTTGCCTGGTAATGAAAAACTGTTTTTT.

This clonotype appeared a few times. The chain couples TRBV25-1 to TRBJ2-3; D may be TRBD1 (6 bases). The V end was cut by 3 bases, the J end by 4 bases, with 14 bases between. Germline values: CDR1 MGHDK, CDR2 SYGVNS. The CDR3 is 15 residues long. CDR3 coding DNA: TGTGCCAGCAGTGATTCTTGGGGGCGACCAGATACGCAGTATTTT. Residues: CASSDSWGRPDTQYF.

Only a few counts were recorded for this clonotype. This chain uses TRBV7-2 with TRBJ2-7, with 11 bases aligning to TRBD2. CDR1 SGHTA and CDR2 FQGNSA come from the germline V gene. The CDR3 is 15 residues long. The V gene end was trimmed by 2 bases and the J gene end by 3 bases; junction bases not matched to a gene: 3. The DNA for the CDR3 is TGTGCCAGCAGCTTAATAGCGGGAGGGCTCTACGAGCAGTACTTC. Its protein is CASSLIAGGLYEQYF.